The following is a T cell receptor (beta chain) sequence with its context. The sample comes from a study of T cell responses to AZD1222 COVID-19 vaccine. Trimming at V came to 4 bases and at J to 0 bases, leaving 12 bases not matched to a gene. Germline values: CDR1 PRHDT, CDR2 FYEKMQ (reference sequence). CDR3 length: 18 amino acids. Repertoires were generated with immunoSEQ multiplex PCR, while TCRdb's copy carries only in-frame clones and drops some. The sample lists 75,000 to 100,000 clones, just over 90% occurring once. This chain joins TRBV13 and TRBJ1-3; TRBD1 matches 7 bases. Here the sequenced sample was peripheral blood, taken on day 0 of AZD1222 vaccination. This receptor was identified in an adult in good health. In DNA form, the CDR3 reads TGTGCCAGCAGCTACCGTCCCGGGACAGATTACTCTGGAAACACCATATATTTT. It is translated as CASSYRPGTDYSGNTIYF.